This T cell receptor (beta chain) was retrieved from a study of T-cell reconstitution after alpha-beta-depleted transplantation in children. The CDR3 spans 14 residues. Germline CDR1 DFQATT, CDR2 SNEGSKA (reference sequence). Trimming at V came to 2 bases and at J to 9 bases, leaving 3 bases not matched to a gene. This clonotype came up many times. The authors prepared the TCRbeta library with unique molecular identifiers. TCRdb used MiXCR to reprocess the PCR reads, holding one entry per CDR3 protein. Seen here are about 640,000 distinct CDR3 sequences, approximately 16% observed once, and the top ten hold 0.8% to 1.1%.

This clonotype originated in a human donor who donated a stem cell graft to a child with acute myeloid leukemia. Specimen: PBMCs from the stem cell graft donor, collected from the stem cell graft. The chain recombines TRBV20-1 with TRBJ1-6; 11 positions agree with TRBD1. The CDR3 loop is CSARIGTGGSPLHF. The CDR3 nucleotides read TGCAGTGCTAGAATCGGGACAGGGGGTTCACCCCTCCACTTT.